The entry below describes one T cell receptor (beta chain). The same CDR3 arises from other DNA sequences in this sample as well. V lost 2 bases, J lost 6 bases, and 8 bases lay in between. Germline V gene sequence: CDR1 MDHEN, CDR2 SYDVKM. The CDR3 totals 13 residues. Terminally differentiated effector memory CD45RA+ cells were left out of the naive CD8 fraction, which was CD45RO-negative and positively selected for CCR7. The sample originates from a study of shared clonotypes between healthy human individuals. The data were produced by immunoSEQ multiplex PCR, yet TCRdb's version contains in-frame clones alone and is incomplete. The repertoire holds millions of clones, with about 95% as singletons.

The sequence was obtained from a man between 18 and 35 years old in good health. The gene calls are TRBV28 and TRBJ1-5; no clear D gene. What was sequenced was naive CD8+ T cells sorted from blood. As DNA, the CDR3 is TGTGCCAGCAGTTTAGGGTCGGGTCAGCCCCAGCATTTT. It translates to CASSLGSGQPQHF.